These T cell receptor beta chains were read from a single sample in a study of T-cell reconstitution after alpha-beta-depleted transplantation in children. MiXCR, run by TCRdb on the PCR reads, gives a single entry per CDR3 protein. The sample includes approximately 230,000 distinct CDR3 sequences, 20% to 30% of them seen just once. The material was PBMCs, mostly from graft donor cells, obtained 360 days after TCRalphabeta/CD19-depleted stem cell transplant. The receptors stem from a female patient between 2 and 15 years old who had a stem cell transplant for congenital amegakaryocytic thrombocytopenia, so the T cells may come from the graft donor. Each CDR3 is given with its conserved first and last residue.

cdr3_aa j_call v_call
CASSLSTSADTQYF TRBJ2-3 TRBV27
CASSLVQGSTEAFF TRBJ1-1 TRBV7-2
CASRTNSGIPNEQFF TRBJ2-1 TRBV6-2/TRBV6-3
CASSDLASGNTGELFF TRBJ2-2 TRBV25-1
CASSESRVGYEQYF TRBJ2-7 TRBV6-1
CASSFQGGPYEQYF TRBJ2-7 TRBV19
CAITEANEQFF TRBJ2-1 TRBV10-3
CASSVFSDTQYF TRBJ2-3 TRBV2
CASSGQGRGQPQHF TRBJ1-5 TRBV7-2
CASSFSGVGEAFF TRBJ1-1 TRBV12-3/TRBV12-4
CSARGFGSMGQNSYEQYF TRBJ2-7 TRBV20-1
CASSQAGDVSEQYF TRBJ2-7 TRBV4-1
CAISESREHQPQHF TRBJ1-5 TRBV10-3
CASRIFYVSRETQYF TRBJ2-5 TRBV2
CASSQDPGGEQYF TRBJ2-7 TRBV4-1
CASRHQEISTDTQYF TRBJ2-3 TRBV7-9
CASSLYTAGRTEAFF TRBJ1-1 TRBV5-1
CATQREGPAEQFF TRBJ2-1 TRBV10-3
CASSFTGTGGNSPLHF TRBJ1-6 TRBV5-1
CASGSGQGIGDTQYF TRBJ2-3 TRBV6-1
CASSVSLRSSGTDTQYF TRBJ2-3 TRBV9
CASSHLGQGASYGYTF TRBJ1-2 TRBV4-1
CSVHRTRDTDTQYF TRBJ2-3 TRBV29-1
CASSQTAGDTEAFF TRBJ1-1 TRBV3-1
CASVIDTRLTYGYTF TRBJ1-2 TRBV2
CASSYNPGPAYEQYF TRBJ2-7 TRBV6-5
CASSLGFHEQYF TRBJ2-7 TRBV13
CSAPGTPHNEQFF TRBJ2-1 TRBV20-1
CASSPKGGWYEQYF TRBJ2-7 TRBV4-1
CASKVGTSKNIQYF TRBJ2-4 TRBV2
CASRSGTGGRYEQYF TRBJ2-7 TRBV25-1
CVSIRAGTEAFF TRBJ1-1 TRBV2
CAISDLAGEETQYF TRBJ2-5 TRBV10-3
CSAIGTSKAVNTEAFF TRBJ1-1 TRBV20-1
CASSQGAGVNSPLHF TRBJ1-6 TRBV3-1
CATSRDYKGGRDEQYF TRBJ2-7 TRBV15
CASSLYGGATQYF TRBJ2-5 TRBV7-9